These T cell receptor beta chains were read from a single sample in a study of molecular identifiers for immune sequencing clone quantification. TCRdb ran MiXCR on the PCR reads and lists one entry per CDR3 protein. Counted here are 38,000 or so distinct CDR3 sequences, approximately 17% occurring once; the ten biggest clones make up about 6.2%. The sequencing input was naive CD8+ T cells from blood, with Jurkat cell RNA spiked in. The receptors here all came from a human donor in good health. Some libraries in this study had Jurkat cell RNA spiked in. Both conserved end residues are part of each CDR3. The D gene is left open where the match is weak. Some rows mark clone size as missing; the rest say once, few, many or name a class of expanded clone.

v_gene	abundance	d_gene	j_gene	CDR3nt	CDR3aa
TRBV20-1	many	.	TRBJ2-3	TGCAGTGCTAGAGATACGGGGGAGGAGCGGACGGATACGCAGTATTTT	CSARDTGEERTDTQYF
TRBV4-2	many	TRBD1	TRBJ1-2	TGTGCCAGCAGCCAAGATCTGACAGGGTCGGGTAGAGATGGCTACACCTTC	CASSQDLTGSGRDGYTF
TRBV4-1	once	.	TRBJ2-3	TGCGCCAGCAGCCAAGTCGGGGGTGGCTCAAATACGCAGTATTTT	CASSQVGGGSNTQYF
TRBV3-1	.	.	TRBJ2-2	TGTGCCAGCAGCCAACAGGATTTCACCGGGGAGCTGTTTTTT	CASSQQDFTGELFF
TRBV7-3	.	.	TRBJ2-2	TGTGCCAGCAGCTTACATCTGGACAACACCGGGGAGCTGTTTTTT	CASSLHLDNTGELFF
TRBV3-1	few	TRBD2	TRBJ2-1	TGTGCCAGCAGCCAAGATAGTTGGACTAGAAACAATGAGCAGTTCTTC	CASSQDSWTRNNEQFF
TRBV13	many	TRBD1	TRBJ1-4	TGTGCCAGCAGCCAGACAGGGTATGACGAACTGTTTTTT	CASSQTGYDELFF
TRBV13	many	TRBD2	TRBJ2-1	TGTGCCAGCACCCGGGGTAGCGGGGCACGGGCCGATGAGCAGTTCTTC	CASTRGSGARADEQFF
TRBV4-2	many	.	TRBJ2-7	TGTGCCAGCAGCCAAGAGGGAGGCGGAAACTCCTACGAGCAGTACTTC	CASSQEGGGNSYEQYF
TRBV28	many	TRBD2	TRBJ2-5	TGTGCCAGCAGTCCGGGACTAGATCAAGAGACCCAGTACTTC	CASSPGLDQETQYF
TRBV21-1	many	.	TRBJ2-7	TGTGCCAGCAGCAAAGCGGCTAGCCCAATTGCCCACGAGCAGTACTTC	CASSKAASPIAHEQYF
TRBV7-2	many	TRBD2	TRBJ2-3	TGTGCCAGCAGTCTACTAGCGGGAGGGCCAGATACGCAGTATTTT	CASSLLAGGPDTQYF
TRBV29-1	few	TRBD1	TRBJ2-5	TGCAGCGTACTGACAGGGGACCTTAGAGAGACCCAGTACTTC	CSVLTGDLRETQYF
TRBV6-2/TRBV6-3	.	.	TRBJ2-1	TGTGCCAGCACCAACCCGAGGTGGGGGCAACCTGAGCAGTTCTTC	CASTNPRWGQPEQFF
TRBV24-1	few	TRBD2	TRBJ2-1	TGTGCCACCAGGGCCCCGGGAGGTGATGAGCAGTTCTTC	CATRAPGGDEQFF
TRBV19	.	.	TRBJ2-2	TGTGCCAGTACCACAGGGAGGTCGAACGGGGAGCTGTTTTTT	CASTTGRSNGELFF
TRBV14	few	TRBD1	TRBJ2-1	TGTGCCAGCAGCGGCCGGGACAGCCACAATGAGCAGTTCTTC	CASSGRDSHNEQFF
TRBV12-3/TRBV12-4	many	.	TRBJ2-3	TGTGCCAGCAGACCAGGATACACAGATACGCAGTATTTT	CASRPGYTDTQYF
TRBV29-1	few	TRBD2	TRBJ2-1	TGCAGCGTTAGACTAGCGGGAGGCTCCTACAATGAGCAGTTCTTC	CSVRLAGGSYNEQFF
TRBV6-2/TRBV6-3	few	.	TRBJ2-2	TGTGTCAGCAATGCCGGGGGGGAGCTGTTTTTT	CVSNAGGELFF
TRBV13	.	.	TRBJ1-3	TGTGCCAGCAGCCCCGGGACTGGGGGAGGAAACACCATATATTTT	CASSPGTGGGNTIYF
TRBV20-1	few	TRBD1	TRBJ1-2	TGCAGTGCTAGAGACGACAGGGGGCTGTATGGCTACACCTTC	CSARDDRGLYGYTF
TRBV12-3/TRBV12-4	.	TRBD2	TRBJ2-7	TGTGCCAGCAGGGACGGCGGGAGTGTGATGTCCTACGAGCAGTACTTC	CASRDGGSVMSYEQYF
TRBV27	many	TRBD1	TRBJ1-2	TGTGCCAGCAGTTCACTCACCGGGACAGCTCTCTATGGCTACACCTTC	CASSSLTGTALYGYTF
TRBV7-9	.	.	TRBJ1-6	TGTGCCAGCAGCGACGCTTCACCCCTCCACTTT	CASSDASPLHF
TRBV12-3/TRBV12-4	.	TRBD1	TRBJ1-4	TGTGCCAGCAGCCTCTGGACAGGGGCCAATGAAAAACTGTTTTTT	CASSLWTGANEKLFF
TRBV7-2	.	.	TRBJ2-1	TGTGCCAGCAGCTTAGGGGATATCCCCTATCTGAGGGATGAGCAGTTCTTC	CASSLGDIPYLRDEQFF
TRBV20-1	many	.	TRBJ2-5	TGCAGTGCTCTGAGAGTTAGCGGAGAAGAGACCCAGTACTTC	CSALRVSGEETQYF
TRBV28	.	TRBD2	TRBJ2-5	TGTGCCAGCAGTTCTCCTCAGCGGGAGGGTACATATCGGGAGACCCAGTACTTC	CASSSPQREGTYRETQYF
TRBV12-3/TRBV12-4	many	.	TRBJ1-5	TGTGCCAGCACACGTGGTGGGACGAGTGGGTATAGCAATCAGCCCCAGCATTTT	CASTRGGTSGYSNQPQHF
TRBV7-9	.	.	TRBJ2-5	TGTGCCAGCAGCCCTCCCGGGGAGTCTACGGAGACCCAGTACTTC	CASSPPGESTETQYF
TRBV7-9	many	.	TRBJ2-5	TGTGCCAGCAGCTTCCGGGTCAAAAACCCAGAGACCCAGTACTTC	CASSFRVKNPETQYF
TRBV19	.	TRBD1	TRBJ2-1	TGTGCCAGTAGTAGGACAGGGGTGCCCTACAATGAGCAGTTCTTC	CASSRTGVPYNEQFF
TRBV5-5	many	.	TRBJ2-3	TGTGCCAGCAGCTACTTGACTGGAGAAGGCACAGATACGCAGTATTTT	CASSYLTGEGTDTQYF
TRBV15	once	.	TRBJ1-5	TGTGCCACCAGCAGAGAAGGGCCAGATCAGCCCCAGCATTTT	CATSREGPDQPQHF
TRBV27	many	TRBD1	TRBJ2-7	TGTGCCAGCAGTTTTATTGGGACAGGGGGCAACGAGCAGTACTTC	CASSFIGTGGNEQYF
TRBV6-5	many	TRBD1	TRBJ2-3	TGTGCCAGCAGTTACACAACGACAGGGGGCGAGGATACGCAGTATTTT	CASSYTTTGGEDTQYF
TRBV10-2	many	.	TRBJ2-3	TGCGCCAGCAGTGAACTAGCCGGCACAGATACGCAGTATTTT	CASSELAGTDTQYF
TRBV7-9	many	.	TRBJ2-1	TGTGCCAGCAGCCCCCGGGGAGGGGACACCTACAATGAGCAGTTCTTC	CASSPRGGDTYNEQFF
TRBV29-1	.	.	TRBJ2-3	TGCAGCGCCACTACAGGGTACCTCACAGATACGCAGTATTTT	CSATTGYLTDTQYF
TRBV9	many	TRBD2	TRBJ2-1	TGTGCCAGCAGCGCTAGCGGGTTCTCCTACAATGAGCAGTTCTTC	CASSASGFSYNEQFF
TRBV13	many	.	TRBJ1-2	TGTGCCAGCAGCCCCGGGGGCGGACAGACCCTCTTC	CASSPGGGQTLF
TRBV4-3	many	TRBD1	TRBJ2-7	TGCGCCAGCAGCCAAGAACGGGACAGGAGGGACGAGCAGTACTTC	CASSQERDRRDEQYF
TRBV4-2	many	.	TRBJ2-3	TGTGCCAGCAGCCAAGTCCGGACCACAGATACGCAGTATTTT	CASSQVRTTDTQYF
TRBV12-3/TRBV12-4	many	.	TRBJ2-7	TGTGCCAGCACCAACTCCCCTGGGGGCGAGCAGTACTTC	CASTNSPGGEQYF